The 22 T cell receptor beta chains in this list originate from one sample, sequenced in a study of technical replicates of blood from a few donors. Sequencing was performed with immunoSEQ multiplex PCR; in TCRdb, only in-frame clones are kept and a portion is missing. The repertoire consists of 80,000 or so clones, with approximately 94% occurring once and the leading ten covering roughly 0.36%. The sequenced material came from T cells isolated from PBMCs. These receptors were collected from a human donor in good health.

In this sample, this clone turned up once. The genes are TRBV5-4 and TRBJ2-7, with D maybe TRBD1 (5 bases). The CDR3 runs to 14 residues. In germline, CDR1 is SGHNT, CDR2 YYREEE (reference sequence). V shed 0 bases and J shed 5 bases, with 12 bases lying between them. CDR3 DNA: TGTGCCAGCAGCTTGGGGGGTCGGACACACGAGCAGTACTTC. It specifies CASSLGGRTHEQYF.

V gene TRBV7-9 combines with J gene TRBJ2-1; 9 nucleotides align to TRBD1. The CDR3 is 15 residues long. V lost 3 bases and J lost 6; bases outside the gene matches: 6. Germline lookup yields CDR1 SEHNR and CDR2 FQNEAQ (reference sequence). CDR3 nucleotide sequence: TGTGCCAGCAGCTTGCCTGGGACAGGGAGCAATGAGCAGTTCTTC. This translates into CASSLPGTGSNEQFF.

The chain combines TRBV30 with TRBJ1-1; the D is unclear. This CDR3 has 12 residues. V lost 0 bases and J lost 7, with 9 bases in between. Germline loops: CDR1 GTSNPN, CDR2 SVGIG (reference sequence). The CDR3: CAWSVSGGEAFF. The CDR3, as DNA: TGTGCCTGGAGTGTCTCGGGTGGTGAAGCTTTCTTT. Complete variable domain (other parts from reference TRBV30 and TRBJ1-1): SQTIHQWPATLVQPVGSPLSLECTVEGTSNPNLYWYRQAAGRGLQLLFYSVGIGQISSEVPQNLSASRPQDRQFILSSKKLLLSDSGFYLCAWSVSGGEAFFGQGTRLTVV.

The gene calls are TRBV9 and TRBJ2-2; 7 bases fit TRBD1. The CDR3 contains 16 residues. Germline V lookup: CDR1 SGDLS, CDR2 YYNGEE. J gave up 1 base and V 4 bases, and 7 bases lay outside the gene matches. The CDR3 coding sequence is TGTGCCAGCAGCACATCCGGGACAGTGAACACCGGGGAGCTGTTTTTT. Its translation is CASSTSGTVNTGELFF.

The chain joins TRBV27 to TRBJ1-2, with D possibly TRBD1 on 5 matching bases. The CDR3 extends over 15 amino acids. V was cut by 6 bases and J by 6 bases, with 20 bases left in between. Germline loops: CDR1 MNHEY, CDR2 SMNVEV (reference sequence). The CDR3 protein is CASRNTGGRVDGYTF. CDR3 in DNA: TGTGCCAGCAGAAATACAGGTGGACGGGTGGATGGCTACACCTTC.

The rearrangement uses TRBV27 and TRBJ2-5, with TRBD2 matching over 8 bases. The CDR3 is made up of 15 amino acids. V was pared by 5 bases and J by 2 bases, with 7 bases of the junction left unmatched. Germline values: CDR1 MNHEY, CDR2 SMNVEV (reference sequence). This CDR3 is CASSPPGGLQETQYF. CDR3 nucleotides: TGTGCCAGCAGTCCCCCGGGAGGGCTTCAAGAGACCCAGTACTTC.

The CDR3: CASTNRGRVQGYTF. CDR3 in DNA: TGTGCCAGCACCAATCGAGGCAGGGTGCAGGGCTACACCTTC. This rearrangement joins TRBV28 to TRBJ1-2; maybe TRBD1 (5 bases). CDR1 MDHEN and CDR2 SYDVKM come from the germline V gene. This CDR3 comprises 14 residues. V was cut by 7 bases and J by 8 bases, with 20 bases left in between.

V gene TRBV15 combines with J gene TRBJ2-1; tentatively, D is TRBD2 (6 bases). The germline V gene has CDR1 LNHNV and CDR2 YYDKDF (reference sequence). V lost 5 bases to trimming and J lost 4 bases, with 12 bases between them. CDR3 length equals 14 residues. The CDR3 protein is CATSYRDFYNEQFF. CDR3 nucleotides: TGTGCCACCAGCTACCGGGACTTTTACAATGAGCAGTTCTTC. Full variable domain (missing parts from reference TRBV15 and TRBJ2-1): DAMVIQNPRYQVTQFGKPVTLSCSQTLNHNVMYWYQQKSSQAPKLLFHYYDKDFNNEADTPDNFQSRRPNTSFCFLDIRSPGLGDTAMYLCATSYRDFYNEQFFGPGTRLTVL.

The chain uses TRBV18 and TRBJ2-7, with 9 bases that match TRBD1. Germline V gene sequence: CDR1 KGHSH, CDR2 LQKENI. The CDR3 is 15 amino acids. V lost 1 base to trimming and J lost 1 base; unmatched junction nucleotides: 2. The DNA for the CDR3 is TGTGCCAGCTCACCACTGACAGGGGGATCCTACGAGCAGTACTTC. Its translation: CASSPLTGGSYEQYF.

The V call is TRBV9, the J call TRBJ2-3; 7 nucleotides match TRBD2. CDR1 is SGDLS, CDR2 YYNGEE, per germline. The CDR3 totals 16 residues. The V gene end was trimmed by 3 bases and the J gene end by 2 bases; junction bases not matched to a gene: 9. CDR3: CASSGGRLADTDTQYF. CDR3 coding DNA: TGTGCCAGCAGCGGGGGCCGGCTAGCGGACACAGATACGCAGTATTTT.

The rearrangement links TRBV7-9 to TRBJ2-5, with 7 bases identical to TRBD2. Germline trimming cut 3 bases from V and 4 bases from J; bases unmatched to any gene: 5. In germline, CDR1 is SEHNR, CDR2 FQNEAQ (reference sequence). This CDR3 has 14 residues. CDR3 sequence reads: CASSFSAGAETQYF. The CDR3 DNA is TGTGCCAGCAGCTTTAGCGCGGGAGCAGAGACCCAGTACTTC. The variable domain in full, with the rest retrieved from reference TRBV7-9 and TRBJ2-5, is DTGVSQNPRHKITKRGQNVTFRCDPISEHNRLYWYRQTLGQGPEFLTYFQNEAQLEKSRLLSDRFSAERPKGSFSTLEIQRTEQGDSAMYLCASSFSAGAETQYFGPGTRLLVL.

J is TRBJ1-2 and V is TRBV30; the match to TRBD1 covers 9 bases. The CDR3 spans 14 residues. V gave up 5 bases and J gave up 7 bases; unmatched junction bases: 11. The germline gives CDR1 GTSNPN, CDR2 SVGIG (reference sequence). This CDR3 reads CAWSTITGGLGYTF. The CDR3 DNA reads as TGTGCCTGGTCTACTATTACAGGGGGCCTTGGCTACACCTTC.

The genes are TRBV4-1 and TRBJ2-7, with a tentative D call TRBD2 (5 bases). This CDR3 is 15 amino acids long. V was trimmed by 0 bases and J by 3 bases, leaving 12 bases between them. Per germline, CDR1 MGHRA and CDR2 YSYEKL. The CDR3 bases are TGCGCCAGCAGCCAAGAAGCGGAACGGGGCTACGAGCAGTACTTC. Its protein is CASSQEAERGYEQYF.

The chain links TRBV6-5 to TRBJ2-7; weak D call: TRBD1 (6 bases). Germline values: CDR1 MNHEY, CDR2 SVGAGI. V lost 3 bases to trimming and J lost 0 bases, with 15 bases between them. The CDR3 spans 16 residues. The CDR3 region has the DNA TGTGCCAGCAGTTATGGGCAGGGGTCATACTCCTACGAGCAGTACTTC. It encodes CASSYGQGSYSYEQYF.

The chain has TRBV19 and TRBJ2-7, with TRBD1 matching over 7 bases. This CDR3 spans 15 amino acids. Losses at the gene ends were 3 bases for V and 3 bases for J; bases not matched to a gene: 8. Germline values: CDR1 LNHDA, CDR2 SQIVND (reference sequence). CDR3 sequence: CASSIGPQGIYEQYF. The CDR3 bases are TGTGCCAGTAGTATTGGACCACAGGGGATCTACGAGCAGTACTTC.

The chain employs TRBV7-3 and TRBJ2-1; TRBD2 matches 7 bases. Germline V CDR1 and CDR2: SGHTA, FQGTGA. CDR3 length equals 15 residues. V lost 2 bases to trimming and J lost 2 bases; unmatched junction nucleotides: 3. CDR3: CASSLGEGPYNEQFF. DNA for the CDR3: TGTGCCAGCAGCTTAGGGGAGGGCCCCTACAATGAGCAGTTCTTC.

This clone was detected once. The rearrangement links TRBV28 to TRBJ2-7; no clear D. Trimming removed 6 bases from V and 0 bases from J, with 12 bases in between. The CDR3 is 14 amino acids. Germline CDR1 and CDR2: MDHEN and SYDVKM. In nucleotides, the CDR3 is TGTGCCAGCAGGACCATCTACAGCTCCTACGAGCAGTACTTC. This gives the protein CASRTIYSSYEQYF.

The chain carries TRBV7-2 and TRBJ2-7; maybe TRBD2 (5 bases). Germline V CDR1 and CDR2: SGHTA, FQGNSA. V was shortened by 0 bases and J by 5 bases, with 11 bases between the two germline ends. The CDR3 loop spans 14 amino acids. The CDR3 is CASSLARLSNEQYF. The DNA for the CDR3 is TGTGCCAGCAGCTTAGCGCGACTATCCAACGAGCAGTACTTC.

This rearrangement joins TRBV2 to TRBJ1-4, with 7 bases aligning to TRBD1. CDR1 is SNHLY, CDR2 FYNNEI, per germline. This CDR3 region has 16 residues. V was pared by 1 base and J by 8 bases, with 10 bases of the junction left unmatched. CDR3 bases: TGTGCCAGCAGTGAAGGACAGGGAATAGGTCGGGAAAAACTGTTTTTT. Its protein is CASSEGQGIGREKLFF.

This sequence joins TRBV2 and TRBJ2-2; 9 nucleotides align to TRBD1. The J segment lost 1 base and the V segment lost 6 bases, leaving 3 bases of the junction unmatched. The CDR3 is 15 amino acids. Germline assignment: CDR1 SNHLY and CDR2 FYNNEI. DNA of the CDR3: TGTGCCAGCAGGGACAGGGGAGGGAACACCGGGGAGCTGTTTTTT. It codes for CASRDRGGNTGELFF.

The DNA of the CDR3 is TGTGCCAGCTCACCAGTATCGCAGGGCAATCAGCCCCAGCATTTT. This encodes CASSPVSQGNQPQHF. The V gene is TRBV18, the J gene TRBJ1-5; D is unresolved. Trimming removed 2 bases from V and 2 bases from J, with 10 bases in between. Germline V gene data show CDR1 as KGHSH and CDR2 as LQKENI. The CDR3 is 15 residues long.

The CDR3 here is CASSLYAGSEAFF. CDR3 nucleotides: TGTGCCAGCAGCTTATATGCAGGGTCTGAAGCTTTCTTT. The V call is TRBV7-3, the J call TRBJ1-1; D perhaps matches TRBD1 (5 bases). Germline V gives CDR1 SGHTA, CDR2 FQGTGA. Trimming pared 2 bases from V and 6 bases from J, leaving 10 bases between. CDR3 length: 13 amino acids.